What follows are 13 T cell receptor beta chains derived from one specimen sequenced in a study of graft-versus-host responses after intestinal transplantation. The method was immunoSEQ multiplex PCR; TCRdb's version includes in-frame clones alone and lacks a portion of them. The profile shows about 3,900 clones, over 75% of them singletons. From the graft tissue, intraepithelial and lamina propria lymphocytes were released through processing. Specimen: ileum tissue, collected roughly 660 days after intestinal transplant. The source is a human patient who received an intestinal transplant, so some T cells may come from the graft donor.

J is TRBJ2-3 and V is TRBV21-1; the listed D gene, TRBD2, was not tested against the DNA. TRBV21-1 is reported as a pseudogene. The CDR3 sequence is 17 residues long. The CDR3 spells CANTTGLAVSVTDTQYF. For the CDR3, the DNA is TGTGCCAACACAACGGGACTAGCGGTCTCCGTCACAGATACGCAGTATTTT.

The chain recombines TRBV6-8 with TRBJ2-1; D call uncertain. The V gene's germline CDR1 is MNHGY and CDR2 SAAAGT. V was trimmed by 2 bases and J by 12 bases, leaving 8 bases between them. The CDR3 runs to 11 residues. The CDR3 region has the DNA TGTGCCAGCAGTTACCTCGGTGGGCAGTTCTTC. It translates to CASSYLGGQFF.

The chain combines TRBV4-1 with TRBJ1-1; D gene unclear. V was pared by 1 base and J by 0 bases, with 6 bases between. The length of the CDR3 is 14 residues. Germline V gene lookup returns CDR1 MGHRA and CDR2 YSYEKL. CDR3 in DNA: TGCGCCAGCAGCCAAGGAGTTCTGAACACTGAAGCTTTCTTT. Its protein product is CASSQGVLNTEAFF.

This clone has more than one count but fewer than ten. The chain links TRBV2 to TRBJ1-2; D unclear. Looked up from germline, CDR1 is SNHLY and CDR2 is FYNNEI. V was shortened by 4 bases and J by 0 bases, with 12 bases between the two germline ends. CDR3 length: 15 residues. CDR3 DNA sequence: TGTGCCAGCAGTGTAACAGCGTCTACTAACTATGGCTACACCTTC. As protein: CASSVTASTNYGYTF.

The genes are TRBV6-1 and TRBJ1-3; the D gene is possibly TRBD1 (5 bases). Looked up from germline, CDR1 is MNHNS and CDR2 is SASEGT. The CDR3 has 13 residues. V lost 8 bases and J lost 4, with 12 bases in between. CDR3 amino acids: CASFRVPGNTIYF. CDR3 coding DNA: TGTGCCAGCTTCAGGGTTCCAGGAAACACCATATATTTT.

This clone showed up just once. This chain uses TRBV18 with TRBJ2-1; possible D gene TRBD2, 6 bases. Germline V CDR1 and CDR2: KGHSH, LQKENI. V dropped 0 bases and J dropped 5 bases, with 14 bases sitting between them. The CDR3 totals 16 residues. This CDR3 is CASSPPLSTRDNEQFF. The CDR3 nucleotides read TGTGCCAGCTCACCACCGCTCTCGACTAGAGACAATGAGCAGTTCTTC.

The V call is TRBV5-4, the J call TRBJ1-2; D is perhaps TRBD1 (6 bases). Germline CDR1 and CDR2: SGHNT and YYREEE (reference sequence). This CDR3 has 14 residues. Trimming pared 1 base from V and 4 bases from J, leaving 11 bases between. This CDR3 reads CASSLSGTSYGYTF. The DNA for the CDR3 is TGTGCCAGCAGCTTGTCGGGGACATCCTATGGCTACACCTTC.

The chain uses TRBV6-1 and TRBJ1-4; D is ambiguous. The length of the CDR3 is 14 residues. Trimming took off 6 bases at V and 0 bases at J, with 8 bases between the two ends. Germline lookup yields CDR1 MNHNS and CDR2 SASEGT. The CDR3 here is CASRSRATNEKLFF. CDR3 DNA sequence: TGTGCCAGCAGGAGTCGAGCAACTAATGAAAAACTGTTTTTT.

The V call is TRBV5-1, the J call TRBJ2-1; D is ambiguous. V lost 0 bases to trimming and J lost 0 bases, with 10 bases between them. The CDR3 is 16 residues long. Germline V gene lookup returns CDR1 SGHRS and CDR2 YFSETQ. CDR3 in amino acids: CASSLGAVYSYNEQFF. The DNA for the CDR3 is TGCGCCAGCAGCTTGGGGGCGGTCTACTCCTACAATGAGCAGTTCTTC.

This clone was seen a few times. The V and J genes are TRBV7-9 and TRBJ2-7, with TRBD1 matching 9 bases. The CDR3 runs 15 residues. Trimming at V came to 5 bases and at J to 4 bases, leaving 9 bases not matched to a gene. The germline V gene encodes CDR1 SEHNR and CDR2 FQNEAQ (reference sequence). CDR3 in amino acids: CASSANRGLPYEQYF. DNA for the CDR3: TGTGCCAGCAGCGCTAACAGGGGGCTTCCATACGAGCAGTACTTC.

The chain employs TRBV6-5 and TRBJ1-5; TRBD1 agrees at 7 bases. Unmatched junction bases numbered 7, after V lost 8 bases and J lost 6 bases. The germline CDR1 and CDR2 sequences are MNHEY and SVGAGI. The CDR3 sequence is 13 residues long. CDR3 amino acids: CASRGRGTQPQHF. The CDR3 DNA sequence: TGTGCCAGCCGGGGCAGGGGGACTCAGCCCCAGCATTTT.

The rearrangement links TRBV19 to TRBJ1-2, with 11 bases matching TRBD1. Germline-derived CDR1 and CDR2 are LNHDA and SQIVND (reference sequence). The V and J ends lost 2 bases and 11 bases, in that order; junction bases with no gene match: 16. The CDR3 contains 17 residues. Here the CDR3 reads CASSITSDRGRRVDYTF. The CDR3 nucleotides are TGTGCCAGTAGTATAACATCGGACAGGGGGCGCCGCGTTGATTACACCTTC.

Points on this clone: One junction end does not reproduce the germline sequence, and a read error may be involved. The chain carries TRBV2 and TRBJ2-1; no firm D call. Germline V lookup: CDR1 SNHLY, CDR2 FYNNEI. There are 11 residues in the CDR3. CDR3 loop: CAYGSFNEQFF. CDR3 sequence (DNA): TGTGCCTACGGGTCCTTCAATGAGCAGTTCTTC.